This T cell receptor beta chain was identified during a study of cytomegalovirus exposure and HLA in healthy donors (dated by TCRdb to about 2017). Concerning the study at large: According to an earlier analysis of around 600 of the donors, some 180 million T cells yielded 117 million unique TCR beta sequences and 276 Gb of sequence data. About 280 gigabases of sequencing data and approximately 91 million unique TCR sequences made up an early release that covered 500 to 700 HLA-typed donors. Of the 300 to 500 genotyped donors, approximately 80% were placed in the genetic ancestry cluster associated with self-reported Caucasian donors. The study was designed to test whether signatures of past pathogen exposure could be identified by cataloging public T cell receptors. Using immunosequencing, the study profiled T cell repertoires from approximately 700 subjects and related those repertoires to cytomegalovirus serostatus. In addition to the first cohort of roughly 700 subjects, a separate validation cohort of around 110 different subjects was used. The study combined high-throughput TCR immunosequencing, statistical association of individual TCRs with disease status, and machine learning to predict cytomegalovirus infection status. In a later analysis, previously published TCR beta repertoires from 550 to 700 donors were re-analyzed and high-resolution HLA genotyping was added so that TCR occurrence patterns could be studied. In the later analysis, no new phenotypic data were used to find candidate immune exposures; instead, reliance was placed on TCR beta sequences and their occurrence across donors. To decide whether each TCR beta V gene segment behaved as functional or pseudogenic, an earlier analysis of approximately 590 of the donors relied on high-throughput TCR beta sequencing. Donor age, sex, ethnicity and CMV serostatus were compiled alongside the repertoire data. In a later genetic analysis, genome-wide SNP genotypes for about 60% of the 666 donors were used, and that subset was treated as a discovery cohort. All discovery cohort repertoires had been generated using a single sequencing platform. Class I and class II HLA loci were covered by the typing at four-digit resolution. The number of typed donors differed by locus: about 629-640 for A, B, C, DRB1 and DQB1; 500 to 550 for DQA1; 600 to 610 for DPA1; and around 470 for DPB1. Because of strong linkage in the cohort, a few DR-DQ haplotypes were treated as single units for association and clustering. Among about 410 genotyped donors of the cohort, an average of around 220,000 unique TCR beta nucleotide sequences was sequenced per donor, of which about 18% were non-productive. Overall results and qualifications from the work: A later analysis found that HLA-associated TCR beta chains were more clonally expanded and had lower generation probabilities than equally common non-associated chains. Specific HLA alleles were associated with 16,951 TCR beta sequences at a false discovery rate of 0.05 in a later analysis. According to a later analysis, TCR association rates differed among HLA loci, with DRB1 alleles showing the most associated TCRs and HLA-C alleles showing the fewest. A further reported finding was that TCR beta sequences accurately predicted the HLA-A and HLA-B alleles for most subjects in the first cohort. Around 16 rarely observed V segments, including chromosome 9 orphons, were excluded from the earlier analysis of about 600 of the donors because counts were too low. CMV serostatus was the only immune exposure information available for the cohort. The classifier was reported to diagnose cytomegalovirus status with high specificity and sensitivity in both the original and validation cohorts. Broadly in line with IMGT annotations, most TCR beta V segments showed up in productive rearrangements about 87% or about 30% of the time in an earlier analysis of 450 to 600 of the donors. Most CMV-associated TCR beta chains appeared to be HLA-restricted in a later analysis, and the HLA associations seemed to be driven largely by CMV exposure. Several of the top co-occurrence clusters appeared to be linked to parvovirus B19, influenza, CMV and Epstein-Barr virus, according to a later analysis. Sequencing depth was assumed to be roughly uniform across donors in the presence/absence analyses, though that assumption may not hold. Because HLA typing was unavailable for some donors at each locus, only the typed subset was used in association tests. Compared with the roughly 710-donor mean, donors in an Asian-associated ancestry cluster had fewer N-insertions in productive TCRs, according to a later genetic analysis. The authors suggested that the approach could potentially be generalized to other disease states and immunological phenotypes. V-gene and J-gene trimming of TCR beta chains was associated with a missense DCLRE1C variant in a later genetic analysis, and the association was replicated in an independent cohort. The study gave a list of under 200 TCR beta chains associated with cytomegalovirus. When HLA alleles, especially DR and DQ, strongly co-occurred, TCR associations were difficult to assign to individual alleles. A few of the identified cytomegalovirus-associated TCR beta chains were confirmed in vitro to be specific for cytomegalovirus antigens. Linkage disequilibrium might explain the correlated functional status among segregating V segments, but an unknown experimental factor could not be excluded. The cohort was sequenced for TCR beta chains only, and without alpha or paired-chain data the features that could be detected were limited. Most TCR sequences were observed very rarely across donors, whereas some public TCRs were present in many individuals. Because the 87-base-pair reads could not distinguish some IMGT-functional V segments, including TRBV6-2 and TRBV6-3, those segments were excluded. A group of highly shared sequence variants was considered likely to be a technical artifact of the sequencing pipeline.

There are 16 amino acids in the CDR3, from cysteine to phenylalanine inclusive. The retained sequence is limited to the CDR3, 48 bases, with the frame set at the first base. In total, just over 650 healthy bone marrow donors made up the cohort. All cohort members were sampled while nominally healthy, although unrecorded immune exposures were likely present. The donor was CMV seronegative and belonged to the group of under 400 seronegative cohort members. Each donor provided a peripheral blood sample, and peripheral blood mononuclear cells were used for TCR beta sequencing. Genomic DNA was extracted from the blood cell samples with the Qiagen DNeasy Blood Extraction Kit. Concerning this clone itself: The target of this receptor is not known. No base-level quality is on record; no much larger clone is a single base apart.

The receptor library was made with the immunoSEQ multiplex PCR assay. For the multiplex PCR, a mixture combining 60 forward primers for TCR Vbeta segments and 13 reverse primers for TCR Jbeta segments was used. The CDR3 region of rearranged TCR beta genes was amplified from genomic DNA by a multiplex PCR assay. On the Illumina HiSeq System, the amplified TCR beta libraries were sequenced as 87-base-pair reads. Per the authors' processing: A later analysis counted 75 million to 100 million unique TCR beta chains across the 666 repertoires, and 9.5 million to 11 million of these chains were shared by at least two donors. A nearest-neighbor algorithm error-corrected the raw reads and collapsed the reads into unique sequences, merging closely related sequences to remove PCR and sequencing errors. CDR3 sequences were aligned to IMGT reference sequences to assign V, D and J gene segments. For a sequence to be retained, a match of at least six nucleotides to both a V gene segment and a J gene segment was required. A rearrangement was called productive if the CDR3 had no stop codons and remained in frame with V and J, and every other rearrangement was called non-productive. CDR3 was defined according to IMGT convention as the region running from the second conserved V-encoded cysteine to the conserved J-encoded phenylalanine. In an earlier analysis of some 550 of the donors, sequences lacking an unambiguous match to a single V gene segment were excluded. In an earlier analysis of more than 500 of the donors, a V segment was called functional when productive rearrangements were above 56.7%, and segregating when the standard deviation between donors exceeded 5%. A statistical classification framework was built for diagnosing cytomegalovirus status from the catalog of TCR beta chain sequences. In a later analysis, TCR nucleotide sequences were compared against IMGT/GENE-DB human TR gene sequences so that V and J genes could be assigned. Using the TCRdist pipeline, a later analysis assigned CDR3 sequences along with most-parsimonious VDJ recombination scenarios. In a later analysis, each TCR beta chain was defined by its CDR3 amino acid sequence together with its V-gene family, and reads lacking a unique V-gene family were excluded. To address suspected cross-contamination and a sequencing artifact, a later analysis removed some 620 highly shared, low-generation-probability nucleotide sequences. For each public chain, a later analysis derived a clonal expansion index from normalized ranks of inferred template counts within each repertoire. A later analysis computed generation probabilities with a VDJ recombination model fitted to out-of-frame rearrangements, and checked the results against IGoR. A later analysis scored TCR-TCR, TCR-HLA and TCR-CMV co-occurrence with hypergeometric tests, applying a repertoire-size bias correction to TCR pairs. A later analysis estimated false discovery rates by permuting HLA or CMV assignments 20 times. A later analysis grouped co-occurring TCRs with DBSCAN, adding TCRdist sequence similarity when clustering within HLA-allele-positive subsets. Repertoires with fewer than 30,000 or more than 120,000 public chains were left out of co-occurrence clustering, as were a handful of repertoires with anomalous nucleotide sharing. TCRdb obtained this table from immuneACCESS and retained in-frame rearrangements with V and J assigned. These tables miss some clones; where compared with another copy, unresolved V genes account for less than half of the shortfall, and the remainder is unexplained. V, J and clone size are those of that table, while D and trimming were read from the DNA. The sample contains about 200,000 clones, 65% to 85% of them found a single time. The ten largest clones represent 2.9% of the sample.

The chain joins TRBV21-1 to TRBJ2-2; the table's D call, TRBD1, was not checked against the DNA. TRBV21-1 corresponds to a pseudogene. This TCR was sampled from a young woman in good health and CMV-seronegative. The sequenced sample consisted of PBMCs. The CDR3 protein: CASTNPAQGGTGELFF. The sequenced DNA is TGTGCCAGCACCAACCCGGCCCAGGGCGGAACCGGGGAGCTGTTTTTT.